Each of the 29 T cell receptor beta chains below was sequenced from the same sample in a study of PD-L1 blockade in urothelial cancer. Some clones are missing from TCRdb's copy, which holds only in-frame ones; the method was immunoSEQ multiplex PCR. This sample yields more than 40,000 clones, of which around 90% are seen a single time; 13% to 15% belongs to the top ten. The sequences come from PBMCs, collected around atezolizumab (anti-PD-L1) treatment. These receptors all stem from a woman aged 60-70 years with urothelial cancer.

The chain carries TRBV27 and TRBJ1-2; 9 positions match TRBD1. Germline-derived CDR1 and CDR2 are MNHEY and SMNVEV (reference sequence). CDR3 length: 15 residues. V lost 2 bases to trimming and J lost 7 bases; unmatched junction nucleotides: 8. CDR3 sequence: CASSLAGTGRGGYTF. For the CDR3, the DNA is TGTGCCAGCAGTTTAGCCGGGACAGGGAGGGGTGGCTACACCTTC.

The chain uses TRBV6-6 and TRBJ1-2, with D unresolved. Germline loops: CDR1 MNHNY, CDR2 SVGAGI (reference sequence). Trimming shortened V by 2 bases and J by 3 bases, and 7 bases separated the two germline ends. This CDR3 is 13 amino acids long. The CDR3 loop is CASSYTADYGYTF. The CDR3, as DNA: TGTGCCAGCAGTTACACCGCAGACTATGGCTACACCTTC.

This clone occurred once. This chain joins TRBV4-1 and TRBJ2-1; TRBD2 matches at 8 bases. The germline CDR1 and CDR2 sequences are MGHRA and YSYEKL. Trimming cost V 1 base and J 4 bases; bases outside gene matches: 6. The CDR3 consists of 16 residues. The CDR3 sequence: CASSQGRGAFYNEQFF. The CDR3 nucleotides are TGCGCCAGCAGCCAAGGGCGGGGGGCGTTTTACAATGAGCAGTTCTTC.

The V gene is TRBV2, the J gene TRBJ2-3, with 13 bases matching TRBD2. Trimming cost V 2 bases and J 5 bases; bases outside gene matches: 4. The V gene's germline CDR1 is SNHLY and CDR2 FYNNEI. This CDR3 spans 16 amino acids. CDR3 loop: CASSELLAGGQDTQYF. The CDR3 DNA is TGTGCCAGCAGTGAATTACTAGCGGGGGGGCAAGATACGCAGTATTTT.

This clone has more than one count but fewer than ten. The J gene is TRBJ2-3, the V gene TRBV27, with D maybe TRBD2 (6 bases). Germline V CDR1 and CDR2: MNHEY, SMNVEV (reference sequence). The CDR3 contains 16 residues. The germline V and J ends were trimmed by 2 bases and 4 bases, with 16 bases remaining between them. Here the CDR3 reads CASSLMSRGTADTQYF. In DNA form, the CDR3 reads TGTGCCAGCAGTTTAATGTCTCGGGGGACGGCAGATACGCAGTATTTT.

CDR3 residues: CASSPGRGNGELFF. CDR3 sequence (DNA): TGTGCCAGCTCACCGGGAAGGGGGAACGGGGAGCTGTTTTTT. J is TRBJ2-2 and V is TRBV18; possible D gene TRBD1, 6 bases. Looked up from germline, CDR1 is KGHSH and CDR2 is LQKENI. V dropped 3 bases and J dropped 7 bases, with 12 bases sitting between them. The CDR3 extends over 14 amino acids.

The rearrangement links TRBV5-6 to TRBJ2-7; D is ambiguous. V gave up 0 bases and J gave up 0 bases, with 10 bases separating them. Germline V CDR1 and CDR2: SGHDT, YYEEEE. The CDR3 length is 15 residues. The CDR3 DNA sequence: TGTGCCAGCAGCTTGGGCTTTGACAACTCCTACGAGCAGTACTTC. The encoded protein is CASSLGFDNSYEQYF.

The chain joins TRBV18 to TRBJ1-6, with a possible D match to TRBD1 (5 bases). Germline-derived CDR1 and CDR2 are KGHSH and LQKENI. This CDR3 spans 16 amino acids. Trimming shortened V by 4 bases and J by 7 bases, and 17 bases separated the two germline ends. The CDR3 bases are TGTGCCAGCTCACTAGAAATACACAGGCGGAATTCACCCCTCCACTTT. Its translation: CASSLEIHRRNSPLHF.

This clone was seen only once. V is TRBV7-8 and J is TRBJ2-7; 12 nucleotides align to TRBD2. The V segment lost 1 base and the J segment 0 bases; nucleotides outside the gene matches: 10. The CDR3 covers 19 residues. Germline values: CDR1 SGHVS, CDR2 FQNEAQ. The CDR3 nucleotides read TGTGCCAGCAGCTTAGTAGCACTAGCGGGAGGCCCACCCTCCTACGAGCAGTACTTC. This encodes CASSLVALAGGPPSYEQYF. Using reference TRBV7-8 and TRBJ2-7 for the parts outside the CDR3, the full variable domain is GAGVSQSPRYKVAKRGQDVALRCDPISGHVSLFWYQQALGQGPEFLTYFQNEAQLDKSGLPSDRFFAERPEGSVSTLKIQRTQQEDSAVYLCASSLVALAGGPPSYEQYFGPGTRLTVT.

This clone was picked up a small number of times. The genes are TRBV19 and TRBJ2-4; possibly TRBD1 for D (6 bases). Between the trimmed V and J ends, which lost 6 bases and 3 bases, there was a span of 15 bases. Germline V CDR1 and CDR2: LNHDA, SQIVND (reference sequence). This CDR3 is built from 15 residues. CDR3 bases: TGTGCCAGTAGCGAACAGGGAATAGGCAAAAACATTCAGTACTTC. It specifies CASSEQGIGKNIQYF.

The chain carries TRBV7-9 and TRBJ1-1, with D possibly being TRBD1 (5 bases). Germline V gene lookup returns CDR1 SEHNR and CDR2 FQNEAQ (reference sequence). With 6 bases removed from V and 1 base from J, the gap between germline ends came to 15 bases. The CDR3 spans 15 residues. The CDR3 loop reads CASRFTQARNTEAFF. CDR3 coding DNA: TGTGCCAGCAGATTTACACAGGCTAGGAACACTGAAGCTTTCTTT.

The J gene is TRBJ2-1, the V gene TRBV10-1, with TRBD1 identical over 9 bases. The germline gives CDR1 WNHNN, CDR2 SYGVQD (reference sequence). CDR3 length: 14 residues. Trimming cost V 8 bases and J 2 bases; bases outside gene matches: 4. CDR3 loop: CASGRDRAYNEQFF. In DNA form, the CDR3 reads TGCGCCAGCGGCCGGGACAGGGCCTACAATGAGCAGTTCTTC.

This clone was detected only once. V gene TRBV5-6 combines with J gene TRBJ2-5; 7 nucleotides align to TRBD1. With 4 bases clipped from V and 5 bases from J, the junction kept 8 bases outside the gene matches. Germline values: CDR1 SGHDT, CDR2 YYEEEE. The CDR3 runs 14 residues. The CDR3 here is CASSRDRDGETQYF. In DNA form, the CDR3 reads TGTGCCAGCAGCCGAGACAGGGATGGCGAGACCCAGTACTTC.

This clone was observed a few times. The V and J genes are TRBV27 and TRBJ1-5, with 8 nucleotides matching TRBD1. CDR1 is MNHEY, CDR2 SMNVEV, per germline (reference sequence). The J segment lost 7 bases and the V segment lost 6 bases, leaving 5 bases of the junction unmatched. This CDR3 has 13 amino acids. The CDR3: CASRTGVSQPQHF. The DNA of the CDR3 is TGTGCCAGCAGGACAGGGGTCTCCCAGCCCCAGCATTTT.

The V call is TRBV7-9, the J call TRBJ1-2, with 7 bases identical to TRBD1. Germline CDR1 reads SEHNR; CDR2 reads FQNEAQ (reference sequence). There are 13 residues in the CDR3. V gave up 5 bases and J gave up 4 bases; unmatched junction bases: 4. The CDR3, as DNA: TGTGCCAGCAGCCCGGGACAGAGCTATGGCTACACCTTC. It specifies CASSPGQSYGYTF. The full variable domain, completed using reference TRBV7-9 and TRBJ1-2, is DTGVSQNPRHKITKRGQNVTFRCDPISEHNRLYWYRQTLGQGPEFLTYFQNEAQLEKSRLLSDRFSAERPKGSFSTLEIQRTEQGDSAMYLCASSPGQSYGYTFGSGTRLTVV.

The chain recombines TRBV5-1 with TRBJ1-5, with 8 bases identical to TRBD1. Germline trimming cut 5 bases from V and 2 bases from J; bases unmatched to any gene: 15. Germline CDR1 is SGHRS and CDR2 is YFSETQ. The CDR3 loop spans 18 amino acids. CDR3 in amino acids: CASSPGAGGALGNQPQHF. CDR3 DNA: TGCGCCAGCAGTCCCGGTGCAGGGGGCGCCTTGGGCAATCAGCCCCAGCATTTT. The whole variable domain, filled in from reference TRBV5-1 and TRBJ1-5, reads KAGVTQTPRYLIKTRGQQVTLSCSPISGHRSVSWYQQTPGQGLQFLFEYFSETQRNKGNFPGRFSGRQFSNSRSEMNVSTLELGDSALYLCASSPGAGGALGNQPQHFGDGTRLSIL.

The V call is TRBV9, the J call TRBJ2-2, with TRBD2 as a possible D gene (6 bases). This CDR3 spans 16 amino acids. V lost 2 bases and J 0 bases, leaving 11 bases between the germline ends. Per germline, CDR1 SGDLS and CDR2 YYNGEE. The CDR3 region is CASSVSGGANTGELFF. The CDR3, as DNA: TGTGCCAGCAGCGTTTCCGGAGGGGCGAACACCGGGGAGCTGTTTTTT.

The rearrangement links TRBV13 to TRBJ2-1; D might be TRBD2 (5 bases). V was clipped by 0 bases and J by 3 bases, with 15 bases between them. Germline values: CDR1 PRHDT, CDR2 FYEKMQ (reference sequence). This CDR3 has 17 amino acids. Here the CDR3 reads CASSLGGSSANYNEQFF. CDR3 in DNA: TGTGCCAGCAGCTTAGGGGGTAGTAGCGCCAACTACAATGAGCAGTTCTTC.

The rearrangement joins TRBV18 to TRBJ2-7, with 8 bases fitting TRBD1. With V trimmed by 4 bases and J by 4 bases, 6 bases remained unmatched. The CDR3 runs to 14 residues. The V gene's germline CDR1 is KGHSH and CDR2 LQKENI. The CDR3 is CASSQSGTGYEQYF. The CDR3, as DNA: TGTGCCAGCTCACAGTCCGGGACAGGATACGAGCAGTACTTC. Looking up the rest from reference TRBV18 and TRBJ2-7 gives the full variable domain: NAGVMQNPRHLVRRRGQEARLRCSPMKGHSHVYWYRQLPEEGLKFMVYLQKENIIDESGMPKERFSAEFPKEGPSILRIQQVVRGDSAAYFCASSQSGTGYEQYFGPGTRLTVT.

This sequence joins TRBV13 and TRBJ1-1; TRBD1 matches 9 bases. Germline trimming cut 4 bases from V and 5 bases from J; bases unmatched to any gene: 11. Germline V gives CDR1 PRHDT, CDR2 FYEKMQ (reference sequence). CDR3 size: 16 residues. CDR3 loop: CASSSLITGGETEAFF. Written as DNA, the CDR3 is TGTGCCAGCAGCTCTCTGATTACAGGGGGCGAGACTGAAGCTTTCTTT.

The chain recombines TRBV7-8 with TRBJ2-1, with D perhaps matching TRBD1 (6 bases). The germline V and J ends were trimmed by 1 base and 8 bases, with 18 bases remaining between them. Germline V gene data show CDR1 as SGHVS and CDR2 as FQNEAQ. CDR3 length equals 16 residues. CDR3 in DNA: TGTGCCAGCAGCTTAGGGAGGCGTCAGGGGTTCGATGAGCAGTTCTTC. Its protein product is CASSLGRRQGFDEQFF.

V gene TRBV7-8 combines with J gene TRBJ1-1, with D perhaps TRBD1 (5 bases). V was pared by 1 base and J by 3 bases, with 15 bases between. The germline V gene has CDR1 SGHVS and CDR2 FQNEAQ. This CDR3 has 16 amino acids. The CDR3 DNA sequence: TGTGCCAGCAGCTTAGGGGAGGGGCTCGGAGACACTGAAGCTTTCTTT. Translation gives CASSLGEGLGDTEAFF.

This clone was observed a handful of times. The chain has TRBV2 and TRBJ2-1, with TRBD2 identical over 8 bases. Germline CDR1 and CDR2: SNHLY and FYNNEI. The V and J ends lost 10 bases and 2 bases, in that order; junction bases with no gene match: 7. The CDR3 contains 14 residues. Written as DNA, the CDR3 is TGTGCCACTGAAGCGGGAGTAGCCTACAATGAGCAGTTCTTC. Protein sequence: CATEAGVAYNEQFF.

This chain links TRBV19 with TRBJ1-5, with 10 bases that match TRBD1. The V gene's germline CDR1 is LNHDA and CDR2 SQIVND (reference sequence). V lost 3 bases to trimming and J lost 2 bases; unmatched junction nucleotides: 7. The CDR3 is 17 residues long. The CDR3 bases are TGTGCCAGTAGTATTAACACCGGGACAGGGGGCAATCAGCCCCAGCATTTT. Amino acids: CASSINTGTGGNQPQHF.

V is TRBV5-1 and J is TRBJ2-1, with D perhaps TRBD1 (7 bases). Germline CDR1 and CDR2: SGHRS and YFSETQ. Trimming took 1 base from V and 7 from J, leaving 12 bases between them. The CDR3 contains 14 residues. CDR3 amino acids: CASSLRAGGNEQFF. Written as DNA, the CDR3 is TGCGCCAGCAGCTTGCGGGCAGGGGGGAATGAGCAGTTCTTC.

The chain employs TRBV18 and TRBJ2-7; possible D gene TRBD2, 5 bases. The ends were cut back, 2 bases at V and 4 bases at J, with 9 bases in the middle. Germline V gene sequence: CDR1 KGHSH, CDR2 LQKENI. This CDR3 has 13 residues. The CDR3 sequence: CASSPGLSYEQYF. The DNA of the CDR3 is TGTGCCAGCTCACCAGGACTGTCTTACGAGCAGTACTTC.

This clone was picked up one time. The chain recombines TRBV4-3 with TRBJ2-5, with 8 nucleotides matching TRBD2. The germline gives CDR1 LGHNA, CDR2 YSLEER. Trimming cost V 2 bases and J 2 bases; bases outside gene matches: 7. CDR3 length: 16 amino acids. CDR3 in DNA: TGCGCCAGCAGCCAAACCCCCGGGAGGGAGCAAGAGACCCAGTACTTC. As protein: CASSQTPGREQETQYF.

This clone occurred once. This chain connects TRBV7-2 to TRBJ2-7; a possible D gene is TRBD2 (6 bases). Trimming took 5 bases from V and 5 from J, leaving 13 bases between them. The length of the CDR3 is 13 residues. Germline V lookup: CDR1 SGHTA, CDR2 FQGNSA. In DNA, the CDR3 is TGTGCCAGCAGCAGAAGGTCGGGGGACGAGCAGTACTTC. Amino acids: CASSRRSGDEQYF.

This sequence joins TRBV5-1 and TRBJ2-5; D is possibly TRBD1 (6 bases). CDR1 and CDR2 (germline): SGHRS, YFSETQ. V was trimmed by 7 bases and J by 2 bases, leaving 15 bases between them. This CDR3 comprises 14 residues. CDR3 amino acids: CASGALDSQETQYF. The CDR3 nucleotides are TGCGCCAGCGGGGCCCTGGACAGTCAAGAGACCCAGTACTTC.